The T cell receptor (beta chain) under discussion was sequenced for a study of vaccination and CD4 T cells after COVID-19. About the research overall: In culture, cells were exposed to overlapping spike peptides from SARS-CoV-2, HCoV-NL63, HCoV-OC43 and HCoV-229E. Study-level points and caveats: In convalescent patients, 304 of 307 vaccine-specific clones were spike mono-reactive.

Specified treatment: approximately 11-day PBMC culture with coronavirus spike peptide pools or control peptides (ViraFEST assay). Pre-COVID-19 pandemic sampling (2011-2018) yielded the unexposed donor's CD4+ T cells. It was SARS-CoV-2 S/N and four cold-coronavirus spikes that probed unexposed-donor CD4+ T cells, cells permitting. The CDR3 loop spans 15 amino acids. Germline V gives CDR1 LNHDA, CDR2 SQIVND (reference sequence). Trimming left V 6 bases short and J 4 bases short, with 13 bases between. Remarks on this clonotype: Its antigen is still unknown.

Scientists ran DNA taken from cultured CD4+ T cells through the Oncomine TCR Beta short-read assay for sequencing. TCRdb itself ran the PCR reads through MiXCR, one entry per CDR3 protein. The data contain over 7,500 distinct CDR3 sequences, approximately 35% of them singletons. Sequencing was performed on CD4+ T cells from blood, cultured in vitro. The V call is TRBV19, the J call TRBJ2-6, with D tentatively TRBD1 (6 bases). This receptor was identified in a human donor in good health. The CDR3 DNA is TGTGCCAGTAGCTACGGACAGTCGGGGGCCAACGTCCTGACTTTC. Protein product: CASSYGQSGANVLTF.